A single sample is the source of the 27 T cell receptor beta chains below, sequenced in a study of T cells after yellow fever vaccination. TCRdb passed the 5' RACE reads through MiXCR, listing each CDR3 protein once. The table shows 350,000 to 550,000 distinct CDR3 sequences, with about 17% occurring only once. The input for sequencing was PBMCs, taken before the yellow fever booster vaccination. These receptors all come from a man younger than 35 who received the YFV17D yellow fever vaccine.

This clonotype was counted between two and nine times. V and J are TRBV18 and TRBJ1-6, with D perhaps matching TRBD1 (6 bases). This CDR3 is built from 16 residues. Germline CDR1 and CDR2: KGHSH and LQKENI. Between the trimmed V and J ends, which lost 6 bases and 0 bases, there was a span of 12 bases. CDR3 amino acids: CASSRTESSYNSPLHF. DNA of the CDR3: TGTGCCAGCTCCCGGACAGAGAGCTCCTATAATTCACCCCTCCACTTT. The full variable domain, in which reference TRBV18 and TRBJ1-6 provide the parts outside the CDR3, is NAGVMQNPRHLVRRRGQEARLRCSPMKGHSHVYWYRQLPEEGLKFMVYLQKENIIDESGMPKERFSAEFPKEGPSILRIQQVVRGDSAAYFCASSRTESSYNSPLHFGNGTRLTVT.

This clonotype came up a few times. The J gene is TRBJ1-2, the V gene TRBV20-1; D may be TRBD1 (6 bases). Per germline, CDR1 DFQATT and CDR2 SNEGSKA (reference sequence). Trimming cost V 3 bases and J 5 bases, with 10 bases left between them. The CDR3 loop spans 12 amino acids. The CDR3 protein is CSARDRLYGYTF. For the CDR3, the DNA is TGCAGTGCTAGGGACAGACTATATGGCTACACCTTC.

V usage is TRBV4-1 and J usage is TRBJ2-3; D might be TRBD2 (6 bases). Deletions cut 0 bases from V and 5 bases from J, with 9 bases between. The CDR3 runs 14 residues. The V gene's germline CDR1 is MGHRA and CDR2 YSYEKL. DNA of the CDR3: TGCGCCAGCAGCCAAGAGGTTAGCGGAGATACGCAGTATTTT. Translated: CASSQEVSGDTQYF.

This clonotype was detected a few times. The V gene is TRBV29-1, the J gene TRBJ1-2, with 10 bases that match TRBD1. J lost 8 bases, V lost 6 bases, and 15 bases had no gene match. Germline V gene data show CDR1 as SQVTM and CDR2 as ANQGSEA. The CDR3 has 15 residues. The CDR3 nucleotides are TGCAGCGTAGCACCTCGCTCGGACAGGGGGTCAGGCTACACCTTC. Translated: CSVAPRSDRGSGYTF.

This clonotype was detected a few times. The CDR3 sequence is CASRPLRPSYEQYV. CDR3 DNA: TGTGCCAGCAGGCCCCTCAGGCCCTCCTACGAGCAGTACGTC. V and J are TRBV27 and TRBJ2-7; D gene ambiguous. Trimming cost V 6 bases and J 0 bases, with 12 bases left between them. Germline CDR1 reads MNHEY; CDR2 reads SMNVEV (reference sequence). The CDR3 runs to 14 residues.

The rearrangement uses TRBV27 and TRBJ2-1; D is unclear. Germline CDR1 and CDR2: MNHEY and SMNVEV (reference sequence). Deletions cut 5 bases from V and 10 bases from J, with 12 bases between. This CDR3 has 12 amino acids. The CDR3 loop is CASSPRTREQFF. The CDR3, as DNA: TGTGCCAGCAGTCCCCGGACGCGGGAGCAGTTCTTC.

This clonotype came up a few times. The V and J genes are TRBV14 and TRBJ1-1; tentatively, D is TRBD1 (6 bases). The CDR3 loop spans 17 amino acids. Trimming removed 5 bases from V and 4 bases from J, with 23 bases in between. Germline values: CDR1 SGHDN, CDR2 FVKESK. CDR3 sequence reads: CASSSIYEGGTGTEAFF. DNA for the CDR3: TGTGCCAGCAGCTCTATTTACGAAGGGGGGACGGGCACTGAAGCTTTCTTT.

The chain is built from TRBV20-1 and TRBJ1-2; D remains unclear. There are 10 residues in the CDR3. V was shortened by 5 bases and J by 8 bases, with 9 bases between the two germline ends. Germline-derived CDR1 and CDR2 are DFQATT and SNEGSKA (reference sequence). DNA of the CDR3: TGCAGTGCTGGGCGCGTCGGCTACACCTTC. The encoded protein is CSAGRVGYTF.

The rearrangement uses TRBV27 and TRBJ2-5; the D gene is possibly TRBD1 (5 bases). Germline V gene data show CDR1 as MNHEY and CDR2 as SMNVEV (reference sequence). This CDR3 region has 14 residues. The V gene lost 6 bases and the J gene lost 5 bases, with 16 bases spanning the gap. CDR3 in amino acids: CASSPRRQRETQYF. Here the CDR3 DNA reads TGTGCCAGCAGCCCCCGCCGACAGAGGGAGACCCAGTACTTC.

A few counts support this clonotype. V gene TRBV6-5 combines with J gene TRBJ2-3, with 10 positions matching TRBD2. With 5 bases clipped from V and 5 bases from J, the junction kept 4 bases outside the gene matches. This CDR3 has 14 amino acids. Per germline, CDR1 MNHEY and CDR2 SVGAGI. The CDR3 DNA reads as TGTGCCAGCAGTCCCGGGACTAGCGTAGATACGCAGTATTTT. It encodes CASSPGTSVDTQYF.

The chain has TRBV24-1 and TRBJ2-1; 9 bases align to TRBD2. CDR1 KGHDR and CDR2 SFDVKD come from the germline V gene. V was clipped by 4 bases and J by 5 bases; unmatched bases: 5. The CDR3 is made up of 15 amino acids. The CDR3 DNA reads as TGTGCCACCAGTGACCTTAGCGGGGGAAACAATGAGCAGTTCTTC. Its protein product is CATSDLSGGNNEQFF.

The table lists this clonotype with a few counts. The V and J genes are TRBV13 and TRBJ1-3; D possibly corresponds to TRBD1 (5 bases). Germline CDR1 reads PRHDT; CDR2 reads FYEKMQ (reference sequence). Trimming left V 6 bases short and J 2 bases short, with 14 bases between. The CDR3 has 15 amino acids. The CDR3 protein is CASRFREEAGNTIYF. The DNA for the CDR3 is TGTGCCAGCAGATTCAGGGAAGAGGCTGGAAACACCATATATTTT.

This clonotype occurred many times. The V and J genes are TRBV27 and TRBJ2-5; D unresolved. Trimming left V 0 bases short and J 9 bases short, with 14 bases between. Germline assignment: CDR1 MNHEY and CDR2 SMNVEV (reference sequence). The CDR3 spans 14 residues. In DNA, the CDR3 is TGTGCCAGCAGTTTATCGTCTGCCGCATGGGCCCAGTACTTC. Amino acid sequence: CASSLSSAAWAQYF.

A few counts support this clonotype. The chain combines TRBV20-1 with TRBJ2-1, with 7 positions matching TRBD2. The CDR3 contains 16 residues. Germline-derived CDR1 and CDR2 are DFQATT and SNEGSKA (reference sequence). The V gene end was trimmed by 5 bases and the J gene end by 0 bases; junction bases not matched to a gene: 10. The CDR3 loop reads CSAPLTGGRSYNEQFF. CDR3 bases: TGCAGTGCTCCACTCACGGGGGGTCGCTCCTACAATGAGCAGTTCTTC.

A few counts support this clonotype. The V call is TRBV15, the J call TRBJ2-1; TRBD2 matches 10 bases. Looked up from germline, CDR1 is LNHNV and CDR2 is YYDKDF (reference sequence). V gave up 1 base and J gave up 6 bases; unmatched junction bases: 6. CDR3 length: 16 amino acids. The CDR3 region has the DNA TGTGCCACCAGCAGAGCCCCAGCGGGGGGGCCCAATGAGCAGTTCTTC. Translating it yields CATSRAPAGGPNEQFF.

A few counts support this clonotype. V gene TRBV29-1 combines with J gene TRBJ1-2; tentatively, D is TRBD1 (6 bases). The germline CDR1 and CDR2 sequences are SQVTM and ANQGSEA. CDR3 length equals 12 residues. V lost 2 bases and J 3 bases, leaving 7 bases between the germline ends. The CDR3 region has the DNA TGCAGCGTTGAATCAGGGGACTATGGCTACACCTTC. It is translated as CSVESGDYGYTF. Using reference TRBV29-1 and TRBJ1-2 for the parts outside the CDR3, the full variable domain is SAVISQKPSRDICQRGTSLTIQCQVDSQVTMMFWYRQQPGQSLTLIATANQGSEATYESGFVIDKFPISRPNLTFSTLTVSNMSPEDSSIYLCSVESGDYGYTFGSGTRLTVV.

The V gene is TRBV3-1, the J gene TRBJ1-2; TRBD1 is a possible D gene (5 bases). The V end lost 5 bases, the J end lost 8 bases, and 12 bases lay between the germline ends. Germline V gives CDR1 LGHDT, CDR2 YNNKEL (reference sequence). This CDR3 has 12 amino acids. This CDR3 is CASSAAQGGYTF. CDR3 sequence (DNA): TGTGCCAGCAGCGCGGCCCAGGGAGGCTACACCTTC.

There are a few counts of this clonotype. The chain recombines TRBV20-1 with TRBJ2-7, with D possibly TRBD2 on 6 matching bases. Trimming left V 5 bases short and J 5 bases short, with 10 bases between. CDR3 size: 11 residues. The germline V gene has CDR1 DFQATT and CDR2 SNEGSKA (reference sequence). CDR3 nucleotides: TGCAGTGCTGCGGGGCGGGACGAGCAGTACTTC. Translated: CSAAGRDEQYF.

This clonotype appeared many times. CDR3 sequence: CASSDTYEQYF. The CDR3 bases are TGTGCCAGCAGTGACACCTACGAGCAGTACTTC. V usage is TRBV25-1 and J usage is TRBJ2-7; unclear D gene. V was pared by 3 bases and J by 2 bases, with 2 bases between. Germline lookup yields CDR1 MGHDK and CDR2 SYGVNS. CDR3 length equals 11 residues.

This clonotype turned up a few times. The CDR3 coding sequence is TGCAGCGCAGGGATCTCGAGCTCCTACAATGAGCAGTTCTTC. Amino acid sequence: CSAGISSSYNEQFF. The rearrangement joins TRBV29-1 to TRBJ2-1, with D perhaps matching TRBD1 (5 bases). This CDR3 has 14 amino acids. Trimming took 7 bases from V and 0 from J, leaving 13 bases between them. Germline CDR1 is SQVTM and CDR2 is ANQGSEA.

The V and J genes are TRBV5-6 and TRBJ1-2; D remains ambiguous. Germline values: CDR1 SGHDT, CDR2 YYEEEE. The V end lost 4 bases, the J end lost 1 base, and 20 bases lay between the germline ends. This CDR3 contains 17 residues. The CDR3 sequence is CASSRAGGDGLNYGYTF. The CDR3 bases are TGTGCCAGCAGCCGGGCGGGCGGAGACGGCCTTAACTATGGCTACACCTTC.

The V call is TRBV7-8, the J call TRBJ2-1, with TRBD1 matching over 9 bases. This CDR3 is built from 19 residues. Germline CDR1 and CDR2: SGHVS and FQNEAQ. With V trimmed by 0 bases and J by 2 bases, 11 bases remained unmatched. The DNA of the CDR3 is TGTGCCAGCAGCTTAGCGGGACAGGGAATCGGGGTAGCCTACAATGAGCAGTTCTTC. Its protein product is CASSLAGQGIGVAYNEQFF.

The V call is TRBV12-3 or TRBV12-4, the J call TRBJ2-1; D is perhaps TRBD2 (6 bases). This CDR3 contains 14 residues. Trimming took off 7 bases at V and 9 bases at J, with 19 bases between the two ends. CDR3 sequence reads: CASTPDGGGVEQFF. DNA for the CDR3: TGTGCCAGCACGCCCGACGGGGGTGGGGTTGAGCAGTTCTTC.

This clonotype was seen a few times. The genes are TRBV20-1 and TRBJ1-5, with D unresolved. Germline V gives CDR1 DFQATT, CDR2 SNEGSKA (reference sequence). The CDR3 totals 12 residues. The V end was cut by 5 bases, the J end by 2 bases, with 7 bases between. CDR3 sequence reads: CSAPGGNQPQHF. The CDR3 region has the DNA TGCAGTGCTCCCGGGGGCAATCAGCCCCAGCATTTT.

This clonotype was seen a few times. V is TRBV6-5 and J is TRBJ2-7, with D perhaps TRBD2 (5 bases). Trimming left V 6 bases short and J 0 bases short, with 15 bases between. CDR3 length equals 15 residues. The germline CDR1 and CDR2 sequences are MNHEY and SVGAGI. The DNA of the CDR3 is TGTGCCAGCAGCCCGAGAGGGCCCAGCTCCTACGAGCAGTACGTC. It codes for CASSPRGPSSYEQYV.

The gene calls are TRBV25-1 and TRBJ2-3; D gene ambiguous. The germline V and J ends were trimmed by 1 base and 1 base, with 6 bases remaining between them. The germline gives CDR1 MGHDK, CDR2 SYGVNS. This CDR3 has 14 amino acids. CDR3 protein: CASSEWVGTDTQYF. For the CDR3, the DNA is TGTGCCAGCAGTGAATGGGTAGGCACAGATACGCAGTATTTT.

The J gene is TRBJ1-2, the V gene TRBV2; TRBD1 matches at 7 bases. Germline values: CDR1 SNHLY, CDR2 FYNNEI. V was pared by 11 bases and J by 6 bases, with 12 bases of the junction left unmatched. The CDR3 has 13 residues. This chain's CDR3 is CAHQSVQGDGYTF. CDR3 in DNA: TGTGCCCACCAATCGGTGCAGGGGGATGGCTACACCTTC.